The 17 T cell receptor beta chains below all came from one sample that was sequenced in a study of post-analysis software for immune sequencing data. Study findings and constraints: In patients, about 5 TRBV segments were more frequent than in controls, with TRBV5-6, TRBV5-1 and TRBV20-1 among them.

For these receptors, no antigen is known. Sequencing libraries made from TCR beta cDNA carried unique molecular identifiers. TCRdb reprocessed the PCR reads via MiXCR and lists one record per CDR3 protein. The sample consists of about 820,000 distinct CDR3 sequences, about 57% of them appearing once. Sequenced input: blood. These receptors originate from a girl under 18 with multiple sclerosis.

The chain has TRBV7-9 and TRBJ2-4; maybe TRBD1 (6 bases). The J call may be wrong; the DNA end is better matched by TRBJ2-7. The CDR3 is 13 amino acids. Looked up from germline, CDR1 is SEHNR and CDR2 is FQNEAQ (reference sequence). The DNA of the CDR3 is TGTGCCAGCAGCACAGGGCATAGGAACGAGCAGTACTTC. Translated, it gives CASSTGHRNEQYF.

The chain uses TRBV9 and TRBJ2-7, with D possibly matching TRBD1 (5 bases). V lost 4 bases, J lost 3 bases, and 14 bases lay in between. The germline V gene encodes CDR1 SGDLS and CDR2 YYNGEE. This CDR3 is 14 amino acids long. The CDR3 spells CASSTGQYHYEQYF. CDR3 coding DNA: TGTGCCAGCAGCACAGGTCAATATCACTACGAGCAGTACTTC.

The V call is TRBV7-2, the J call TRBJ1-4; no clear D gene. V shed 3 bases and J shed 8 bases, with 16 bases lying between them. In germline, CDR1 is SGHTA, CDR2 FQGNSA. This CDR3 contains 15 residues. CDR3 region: CASSFRRIEREKLFF. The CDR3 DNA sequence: TGTGCCAGCAGCTTTAGGAGGATCGAACGAGAAAAACTGTTTTTT.

The CDR3 loop is CASRRTPGGATDTQYF. CDR3 nucleotide sequence: TGTGCCAGCAGAAGAACTCCCGGAGGGGCCACAGATACGCAGTATTTT. The chain recombines TRBV2 with TRBJ2-3; tentatively, D is TRBD2 (6 bases). The germline CDR1 and CDR2 sequences are SNHLY and FYNNEI. There are 16 residues in the CDR3. Deletions cut 6 bases from V and 2 bases from J, with 18 bases between. The whole variable domain, remainder taken from reference TRBV2 and TRBJ2-3, is EPEVTQTPSHQVTQMGQEVILRCVPISNHLYFYWYRQILGQKVEFLVSFYNNEISEKSEIFDDQFSVERPDGSNFTLKIRSTKLEDSAMYFCASRRTPGGATDTQYFGPGTRLTVL.

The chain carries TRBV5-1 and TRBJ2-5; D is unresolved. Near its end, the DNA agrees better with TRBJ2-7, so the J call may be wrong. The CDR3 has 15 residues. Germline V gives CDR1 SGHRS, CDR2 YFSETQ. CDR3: CASSLDPGSLYEQYF. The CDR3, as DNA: TGCGCCAGCAGCTTGGATCCGGGCTCCCTCTACGAGCAGTACTTC.

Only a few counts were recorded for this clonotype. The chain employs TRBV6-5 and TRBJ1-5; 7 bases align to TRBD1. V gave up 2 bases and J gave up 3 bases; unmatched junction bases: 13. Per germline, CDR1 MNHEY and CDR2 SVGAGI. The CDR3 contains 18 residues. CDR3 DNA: TGTGCCAGCAGTTACGGAACTCGCCGGGACAGCCCCAATCAGCCCCAGCATTTT. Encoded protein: CASSYGTRRDSPNQPQHF.

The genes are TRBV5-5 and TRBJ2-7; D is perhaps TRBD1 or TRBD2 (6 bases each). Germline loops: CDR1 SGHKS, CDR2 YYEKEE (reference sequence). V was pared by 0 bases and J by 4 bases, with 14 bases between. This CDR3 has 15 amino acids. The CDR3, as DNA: TGTGCCAGCAGCTTGGTATCGGGGGCGCAGTACGAGCAGTACTTC. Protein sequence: CASSLVSGAQYEQYF.

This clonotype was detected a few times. The CDR3 sequence is CASSVNQGSWDEQYF. CDR3 bases: TGTGCCAGCAGCGTAAACCAGGGTAGTTGGGACGAGCAGTACTTC. V usage is TRBV9 and J usage is TRBJ2-7; D may be TRBD1 (5 bases). Germline V gene data show CDR1 as SGDLS and CDR2 as YYNGEE. V was shortened by 1 base and J by 5 bases, with 16 bases between the two germline ends. The CDR3 spans 15 residues.

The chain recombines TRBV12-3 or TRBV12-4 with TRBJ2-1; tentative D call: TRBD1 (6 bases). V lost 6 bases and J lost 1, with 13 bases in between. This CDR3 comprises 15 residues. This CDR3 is CASSVTGYSYNEQFF. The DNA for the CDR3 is TGTGCCAGCAGCGTAACAGGGTATTCCTACAATGAGCAGTTCTTC.

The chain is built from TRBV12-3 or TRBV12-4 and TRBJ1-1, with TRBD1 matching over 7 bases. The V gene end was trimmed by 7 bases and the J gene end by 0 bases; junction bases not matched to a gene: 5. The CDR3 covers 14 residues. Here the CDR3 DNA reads TGTGCCAGCATTAACAGGGGTATGAACACTGAAGCTTTCTTT. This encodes CASINRGMNTEAFF.

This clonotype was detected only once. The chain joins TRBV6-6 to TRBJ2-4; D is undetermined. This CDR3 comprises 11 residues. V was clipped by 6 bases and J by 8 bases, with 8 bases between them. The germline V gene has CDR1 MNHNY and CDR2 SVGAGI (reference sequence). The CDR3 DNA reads TGTGCCAGCAGCCCCCAGGACATTCAGTACTTC. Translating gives CASSPQDIQYF.

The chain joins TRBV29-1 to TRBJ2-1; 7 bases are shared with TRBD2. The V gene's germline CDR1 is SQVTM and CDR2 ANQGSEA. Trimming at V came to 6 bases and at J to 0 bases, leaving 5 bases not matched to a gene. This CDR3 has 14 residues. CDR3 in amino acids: CSVEAGASYNEQFF. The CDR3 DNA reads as TGCAGCGTCGAGGCGGGAGCCTCCTACAATGAGCAGTTCTTC.

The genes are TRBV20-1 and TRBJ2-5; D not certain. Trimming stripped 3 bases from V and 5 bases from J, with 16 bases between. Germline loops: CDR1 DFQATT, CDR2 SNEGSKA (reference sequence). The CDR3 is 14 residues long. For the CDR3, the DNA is TGCAGTGCTAGTAGATGGGGTCCCGGGGAGACCCAGTACTTC. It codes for CSASRWGPGETQYF.

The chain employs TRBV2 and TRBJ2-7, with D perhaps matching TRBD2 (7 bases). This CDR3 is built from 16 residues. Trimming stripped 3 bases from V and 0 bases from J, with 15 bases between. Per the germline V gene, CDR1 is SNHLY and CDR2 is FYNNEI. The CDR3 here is CASSEGGTKVSYEQYF. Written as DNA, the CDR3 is TGTGCCAGCAGTGAGGGAGGGACAAAAGTCTCCTACGAGCAGTACTTC. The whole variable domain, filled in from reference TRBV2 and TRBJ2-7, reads EPEVTQTPSHQVTQMGQEVILRCVPISNHLYFYWYRQILGQKVEFLVSFYNNEISEKSEIFDDQFSVERPDGSNFTLKIRSTKLEDSAMYFCASSEGGTKVSYEQYFGPGTRLTVT.

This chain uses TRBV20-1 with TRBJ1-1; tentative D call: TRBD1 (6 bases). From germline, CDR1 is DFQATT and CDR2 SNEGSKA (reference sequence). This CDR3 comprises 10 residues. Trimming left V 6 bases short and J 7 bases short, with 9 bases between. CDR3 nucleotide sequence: TGCAGTGCAAGGGACATTGAAGCTTTCTTT. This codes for CSARDIEAFF.

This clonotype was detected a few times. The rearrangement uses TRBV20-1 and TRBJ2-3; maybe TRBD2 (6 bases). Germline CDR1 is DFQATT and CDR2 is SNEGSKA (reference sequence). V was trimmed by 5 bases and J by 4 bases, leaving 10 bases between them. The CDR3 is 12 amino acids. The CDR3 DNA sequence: TGCAGTGCTCTCGGGAGATCAGATACGCAGTATTTT. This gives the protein CSALGRSDTQYF.

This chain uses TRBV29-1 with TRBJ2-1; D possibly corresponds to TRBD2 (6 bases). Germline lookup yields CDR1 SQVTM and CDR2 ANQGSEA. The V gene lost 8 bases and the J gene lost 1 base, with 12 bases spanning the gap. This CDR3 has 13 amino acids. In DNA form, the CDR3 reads TGCAGCACCGCGGGACGGTCCTACAATGAGCAGTTCTTC. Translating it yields CSTAGRSYNEQFF.